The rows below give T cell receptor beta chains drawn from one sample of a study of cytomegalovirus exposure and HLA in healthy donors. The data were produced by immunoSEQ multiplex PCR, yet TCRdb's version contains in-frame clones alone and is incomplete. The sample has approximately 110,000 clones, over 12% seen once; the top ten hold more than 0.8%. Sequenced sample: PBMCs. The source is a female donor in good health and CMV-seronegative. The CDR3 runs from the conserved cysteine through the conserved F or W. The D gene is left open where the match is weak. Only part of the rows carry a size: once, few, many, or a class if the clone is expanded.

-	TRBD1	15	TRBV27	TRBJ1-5	CASSFATGVNQPQHF	TGTGCCAGCAGTTTTGCGACAGGGGTCAATCAGCCCCAGCATTTT
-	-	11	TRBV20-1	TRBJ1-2	CSAQGNYGYTF	TGCAGTGCCCAGGGGAACTATGGCTACACCTTC
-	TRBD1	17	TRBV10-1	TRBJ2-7	CASSESGWDSGSYEQYF	TGCGCCAGCAGTGAGTCGGGTTGGGACAGTGGATCCTACGAGCAGTACTTC
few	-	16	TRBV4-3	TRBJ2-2	CASSQDLGRQAGELFF	TGCGCCAGCAGCCAAGATTTGGGCCGCCAGGCCGGGGAGCTGTTTTTT
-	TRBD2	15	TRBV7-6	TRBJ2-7	CASSAGTSLSYEQYF	TGTGCCAGCAGCGCCGGGACTAGTCTTTCCTACGAGCAGTACTTC
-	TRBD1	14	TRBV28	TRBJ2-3	CASSRGLGTDTQYF	TGTGCCAGCAGCAGGGGGCTGGGCACAGATACGCAGTATTTT
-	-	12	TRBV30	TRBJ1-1	CAWSAEGTEAFF	TGTGCCTGGAGTGCGGAGGGCACTGAAGCTTTCTTT
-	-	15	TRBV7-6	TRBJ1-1	CASSSRGRGITEAFF	TGTGCCAGCAGCTCACGGGGCCGGGGGATCACTGAAGCTTTCTTT
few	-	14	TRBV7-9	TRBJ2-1	CASSFSPNGNEQFF	TGTGCCAGCAGCTTTTCCCCAAACGGGAATGAGCAGTTCTTC
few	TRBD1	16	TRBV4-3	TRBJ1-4	CASSLLRQGSREKLFF	TGCGCCAGCAGCCTATTACGACAGGGTAGTAGGGAAAAACTGTTTTTT
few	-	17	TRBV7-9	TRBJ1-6	CASSFNTAGPMDSPLHF	TGTGCCAGCAGCTTTAATACAGCAGGGCCCATGGATTCACCCCTCCACTTT
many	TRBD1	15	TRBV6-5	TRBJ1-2	CASSYRGQGVYGYTF	TGTGCCAGCAGTTACAGAGGACAGGGGGTATATGGCTACACCTTC
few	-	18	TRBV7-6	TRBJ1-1	CASSLPGNRIGANTEAFF	TGTGCCAGCAGCTTGCCGGGGAACCGAATAGGAGCGAACACTGAAGCTTTCTTT
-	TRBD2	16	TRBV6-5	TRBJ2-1	CASSYESSGSYNEQFF	TGTGCCAGCAGTTACGAGTCTAGCGGCTCCTACAATGAGCAGTTCTTC